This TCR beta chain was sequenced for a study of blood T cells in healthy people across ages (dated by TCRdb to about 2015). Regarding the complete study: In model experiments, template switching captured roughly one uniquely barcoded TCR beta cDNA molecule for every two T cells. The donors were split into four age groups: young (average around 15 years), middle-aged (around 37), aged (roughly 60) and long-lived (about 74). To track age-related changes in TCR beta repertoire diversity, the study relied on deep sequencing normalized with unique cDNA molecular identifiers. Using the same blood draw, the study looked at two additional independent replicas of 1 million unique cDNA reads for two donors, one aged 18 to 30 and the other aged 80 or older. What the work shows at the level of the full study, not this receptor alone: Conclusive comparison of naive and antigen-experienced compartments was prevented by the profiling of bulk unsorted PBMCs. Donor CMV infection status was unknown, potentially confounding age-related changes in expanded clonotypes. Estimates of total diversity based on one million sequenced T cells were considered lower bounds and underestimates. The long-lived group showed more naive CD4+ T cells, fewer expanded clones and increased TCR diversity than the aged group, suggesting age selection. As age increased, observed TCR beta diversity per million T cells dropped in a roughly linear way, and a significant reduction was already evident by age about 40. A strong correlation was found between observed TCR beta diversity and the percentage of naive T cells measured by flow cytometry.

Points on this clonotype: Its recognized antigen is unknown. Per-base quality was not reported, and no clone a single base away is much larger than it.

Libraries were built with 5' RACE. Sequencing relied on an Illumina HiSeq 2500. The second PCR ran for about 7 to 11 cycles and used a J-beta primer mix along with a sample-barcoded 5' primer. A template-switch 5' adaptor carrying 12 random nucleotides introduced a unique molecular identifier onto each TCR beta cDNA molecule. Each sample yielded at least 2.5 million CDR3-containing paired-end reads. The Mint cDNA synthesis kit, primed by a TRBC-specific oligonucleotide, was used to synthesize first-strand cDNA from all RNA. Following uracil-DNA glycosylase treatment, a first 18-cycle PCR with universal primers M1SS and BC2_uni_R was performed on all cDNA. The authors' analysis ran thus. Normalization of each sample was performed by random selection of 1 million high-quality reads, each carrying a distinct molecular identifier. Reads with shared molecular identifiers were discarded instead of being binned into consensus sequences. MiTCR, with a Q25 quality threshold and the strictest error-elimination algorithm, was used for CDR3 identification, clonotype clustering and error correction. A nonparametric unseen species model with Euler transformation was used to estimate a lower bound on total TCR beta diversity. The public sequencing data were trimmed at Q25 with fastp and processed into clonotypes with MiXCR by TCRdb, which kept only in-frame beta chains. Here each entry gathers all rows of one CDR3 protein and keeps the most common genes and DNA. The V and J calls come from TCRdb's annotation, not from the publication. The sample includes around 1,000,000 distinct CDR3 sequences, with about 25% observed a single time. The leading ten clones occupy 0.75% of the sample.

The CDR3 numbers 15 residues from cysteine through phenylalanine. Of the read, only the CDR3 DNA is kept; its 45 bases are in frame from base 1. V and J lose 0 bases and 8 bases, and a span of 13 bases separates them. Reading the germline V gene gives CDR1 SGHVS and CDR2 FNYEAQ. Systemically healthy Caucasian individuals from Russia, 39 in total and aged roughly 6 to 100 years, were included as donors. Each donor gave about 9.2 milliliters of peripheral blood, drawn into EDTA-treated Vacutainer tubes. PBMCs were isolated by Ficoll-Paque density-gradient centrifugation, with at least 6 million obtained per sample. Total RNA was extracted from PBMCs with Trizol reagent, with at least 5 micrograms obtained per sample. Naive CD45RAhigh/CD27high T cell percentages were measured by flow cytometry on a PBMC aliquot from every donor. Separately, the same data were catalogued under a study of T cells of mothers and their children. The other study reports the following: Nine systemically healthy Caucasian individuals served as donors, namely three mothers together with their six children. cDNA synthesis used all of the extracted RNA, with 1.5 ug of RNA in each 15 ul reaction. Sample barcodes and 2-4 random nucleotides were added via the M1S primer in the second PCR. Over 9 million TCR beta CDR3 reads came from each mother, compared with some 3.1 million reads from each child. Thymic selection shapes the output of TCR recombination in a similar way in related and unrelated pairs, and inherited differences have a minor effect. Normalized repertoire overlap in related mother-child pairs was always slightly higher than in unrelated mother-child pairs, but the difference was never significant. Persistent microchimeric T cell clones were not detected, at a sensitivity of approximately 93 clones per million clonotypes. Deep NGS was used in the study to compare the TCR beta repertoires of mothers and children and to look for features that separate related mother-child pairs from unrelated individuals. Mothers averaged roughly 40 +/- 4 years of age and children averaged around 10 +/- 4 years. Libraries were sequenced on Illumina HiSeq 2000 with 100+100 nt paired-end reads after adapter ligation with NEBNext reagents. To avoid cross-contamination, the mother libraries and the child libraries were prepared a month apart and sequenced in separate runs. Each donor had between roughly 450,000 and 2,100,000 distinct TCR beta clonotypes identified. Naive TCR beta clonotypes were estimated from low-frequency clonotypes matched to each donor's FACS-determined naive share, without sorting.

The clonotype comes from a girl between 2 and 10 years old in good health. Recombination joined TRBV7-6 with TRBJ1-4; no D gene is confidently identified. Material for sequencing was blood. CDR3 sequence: CASSLAWGSGEKLFF. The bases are TGTGCCAGCAGCTTAGCGTGGGGATCAGGCGAAAAACTGTTTTTT.